The sequence of this T cell receptor (beta chain) was determined in a study of shared clonotypes between healthy human individuals. Using immunoSEQ multiplex PCR, the repertoire was profiled, and TCRdb retains in-frame clones only, with some absent. This sample has roughly 2,300,000 clones; 85% to 95% occur once, and the top ten carry 0.3% to 0.45%. Broader study findings: Naive subsets tended to show greater estimated richness than memory subsets.

The germline V and J ends were trimmed by 7 bases and 2 bases, with 17 bases remaining between them. CDR1 is SGHVS, CDR2 FNYEAQ, per germline. The CDR3 runs 15 residues. Caucasian adults residing in Nashville, Tennessee made up all the donors. As to this clone: Its target is not known.

This clonotype originated in a man aged 18-30 years in good health. Some clones in this sample may be carry-over from other donors' samples. V gene TRBV7-6 combines with J gene TRBJ2-5, with D perhaps matching TRBD1 or TRBD2 (5 bases each). Specimen: naive CD4+ T cells from PBMCs. Subset given: CD45RA+ positively selected. The DNA for the CDR3 is TGTGCCAGCACCACCGGGGACCGACATCAAGAGACCCAGTACTTC. Translation: CASTTGDRHQETQYF. The whole variable domain, remainder taken from reference TRBV7-6 and TRBJ2-5, is GAGVSQSPRYKVTKRGQDVALRCDPISGHVSLYWYRQALGQGPEFLTYFNYEAQQDKSGLPNDRFSAERPEGSISTLTIQRTEQRDSAMYRCASTTGDRHQETQYFGPGTRLLVL.